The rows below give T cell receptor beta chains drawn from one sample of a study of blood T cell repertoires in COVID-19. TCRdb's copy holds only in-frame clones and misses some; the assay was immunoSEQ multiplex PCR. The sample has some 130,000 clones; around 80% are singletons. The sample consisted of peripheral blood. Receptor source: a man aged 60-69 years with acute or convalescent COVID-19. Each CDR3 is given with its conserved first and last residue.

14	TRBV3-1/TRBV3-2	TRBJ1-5	CASSQASTGGPQHF
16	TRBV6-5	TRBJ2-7	CASSYSPPGLGYEQYF
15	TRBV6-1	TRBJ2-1	CASSETGTSRYEQFF
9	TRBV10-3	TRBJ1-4	CVCGEKLFF
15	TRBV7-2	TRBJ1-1	CASSLFGHSNTEAFF
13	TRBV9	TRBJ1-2	CASSRDRGHGYTF
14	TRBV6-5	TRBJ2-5	CASSTQGGVGTQYF
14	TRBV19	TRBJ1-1	CASSELWANTEAFF
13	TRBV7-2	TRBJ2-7	CASSLAPNYEQYF
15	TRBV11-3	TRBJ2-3	CASSLGQPEADTQYF
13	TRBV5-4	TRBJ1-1	CASSPQIDSEAFF
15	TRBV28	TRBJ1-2	CASSSIPTGTYGYTF